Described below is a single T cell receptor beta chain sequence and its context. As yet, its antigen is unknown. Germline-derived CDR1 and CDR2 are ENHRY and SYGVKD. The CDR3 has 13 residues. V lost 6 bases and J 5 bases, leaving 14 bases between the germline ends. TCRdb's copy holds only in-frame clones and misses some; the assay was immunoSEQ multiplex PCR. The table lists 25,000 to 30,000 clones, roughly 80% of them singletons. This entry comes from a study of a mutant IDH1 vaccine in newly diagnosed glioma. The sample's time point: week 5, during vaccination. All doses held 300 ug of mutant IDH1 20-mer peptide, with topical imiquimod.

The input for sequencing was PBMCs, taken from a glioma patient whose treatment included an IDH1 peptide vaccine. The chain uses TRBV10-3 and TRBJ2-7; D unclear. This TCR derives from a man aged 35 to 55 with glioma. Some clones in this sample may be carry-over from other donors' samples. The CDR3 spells CAISKGPADEQYF. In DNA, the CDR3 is TGTGCCATCAGCAAAGGACCGGCGGACGAGCAGTACTTC.